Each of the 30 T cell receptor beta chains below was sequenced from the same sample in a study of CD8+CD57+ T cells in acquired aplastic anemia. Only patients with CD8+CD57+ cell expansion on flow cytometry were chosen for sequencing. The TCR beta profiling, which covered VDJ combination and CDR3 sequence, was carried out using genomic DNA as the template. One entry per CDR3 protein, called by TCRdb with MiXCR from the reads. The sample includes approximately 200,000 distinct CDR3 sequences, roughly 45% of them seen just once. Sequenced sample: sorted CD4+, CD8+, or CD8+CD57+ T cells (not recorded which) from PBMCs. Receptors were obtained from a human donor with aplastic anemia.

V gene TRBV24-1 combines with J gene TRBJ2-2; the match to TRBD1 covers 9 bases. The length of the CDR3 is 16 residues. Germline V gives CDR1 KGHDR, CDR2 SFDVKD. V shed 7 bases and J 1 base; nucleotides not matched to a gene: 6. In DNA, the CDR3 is TGTGCCACCAGCAATACGGGACAGGGGAACACCGGGGAGCTGTTTTTT. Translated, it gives CATSNTGQGNTGELFF.

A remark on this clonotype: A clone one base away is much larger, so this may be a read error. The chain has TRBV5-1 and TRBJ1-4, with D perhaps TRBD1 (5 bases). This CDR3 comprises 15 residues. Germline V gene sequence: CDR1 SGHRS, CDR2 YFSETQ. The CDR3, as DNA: TGCGCCAGCAGCTCGAGGAGAGAGGGGAATGAAAAACTGCTTTTT. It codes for CASSSRREGNEKLLF.

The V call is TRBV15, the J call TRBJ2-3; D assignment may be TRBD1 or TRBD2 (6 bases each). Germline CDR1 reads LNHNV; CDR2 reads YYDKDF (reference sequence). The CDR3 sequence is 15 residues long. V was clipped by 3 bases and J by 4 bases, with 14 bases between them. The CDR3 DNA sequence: TGTGCCACCAGCAGTCCGGATAGGGGGGCAGATACGCAGTATTTT. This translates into CATSSPDRGADTQYF.

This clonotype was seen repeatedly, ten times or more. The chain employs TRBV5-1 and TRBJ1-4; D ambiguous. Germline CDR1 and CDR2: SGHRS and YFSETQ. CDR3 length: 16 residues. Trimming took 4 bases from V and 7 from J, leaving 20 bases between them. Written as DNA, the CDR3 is TGCGCCAGCAGCCCTGGTAGCCGCGTCGGCAGTGAAAAACTGTTTTTT. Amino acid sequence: CASSPGSRVGSEKLFF.

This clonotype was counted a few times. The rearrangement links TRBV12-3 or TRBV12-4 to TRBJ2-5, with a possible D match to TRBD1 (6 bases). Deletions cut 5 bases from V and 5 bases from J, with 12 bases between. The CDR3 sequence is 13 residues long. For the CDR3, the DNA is TGTGCCAGCAGTCCCGGGACACCCGAGACCCAGTACTTC. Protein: CASSPGTPETQYF.

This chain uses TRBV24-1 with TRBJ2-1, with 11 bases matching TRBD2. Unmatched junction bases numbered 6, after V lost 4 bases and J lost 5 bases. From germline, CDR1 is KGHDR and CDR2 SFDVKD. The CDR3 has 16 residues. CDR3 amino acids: CATSELAGGPDNEQFF. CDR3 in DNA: TGTGCCACCAGTGAATTAGCGGGAGGGCCTGACAATGAGCAGTTCTTC.

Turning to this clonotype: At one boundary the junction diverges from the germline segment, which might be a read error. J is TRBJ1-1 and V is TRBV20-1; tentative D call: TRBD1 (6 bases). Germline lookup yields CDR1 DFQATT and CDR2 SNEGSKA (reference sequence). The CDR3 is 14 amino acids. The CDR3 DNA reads TGCAGTGCTCGAGAGGGCTCGGGGGCCGCGGAAGCTTTCTTT. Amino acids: CSAREGSGAAEAFF.

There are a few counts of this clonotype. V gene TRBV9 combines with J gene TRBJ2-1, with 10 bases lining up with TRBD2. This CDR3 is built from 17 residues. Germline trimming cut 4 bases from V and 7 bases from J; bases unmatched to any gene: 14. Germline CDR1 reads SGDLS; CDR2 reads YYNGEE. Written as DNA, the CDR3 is TGTGCCAGCAGCACCCGAGCGGGGGGGCCAAAGGGGAATGAGCAGTTCTTC. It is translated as CASSTRAGGPKGNEQFF.

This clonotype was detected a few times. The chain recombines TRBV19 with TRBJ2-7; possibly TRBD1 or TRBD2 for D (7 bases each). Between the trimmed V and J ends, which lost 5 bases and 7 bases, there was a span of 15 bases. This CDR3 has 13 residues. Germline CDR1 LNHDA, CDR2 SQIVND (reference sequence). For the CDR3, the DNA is TGTGCCAGTAGTTGGCAGGGGGGGGAAGAGCAGTACTTC. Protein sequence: CASSWQGGEEQYF.

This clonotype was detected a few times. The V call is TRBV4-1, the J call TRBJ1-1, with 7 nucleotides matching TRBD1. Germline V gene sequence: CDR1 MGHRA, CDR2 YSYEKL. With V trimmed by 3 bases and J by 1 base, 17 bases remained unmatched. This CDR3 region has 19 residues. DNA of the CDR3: TGCGCCAGCAGCCACGCCCGACAGGGACTTTCCCAAAAGAACACTGAAGCTTTCTTT. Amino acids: CASSHARQGLSQKNTEAFF.

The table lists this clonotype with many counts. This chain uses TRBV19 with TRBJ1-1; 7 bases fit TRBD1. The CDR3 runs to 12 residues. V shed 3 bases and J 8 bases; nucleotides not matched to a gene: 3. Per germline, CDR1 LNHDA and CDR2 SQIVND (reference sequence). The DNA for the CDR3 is TGTGCCAGTAGTATCAGGGACAGCGAAGCTTTCTTT. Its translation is CASSIRDSEAFF.

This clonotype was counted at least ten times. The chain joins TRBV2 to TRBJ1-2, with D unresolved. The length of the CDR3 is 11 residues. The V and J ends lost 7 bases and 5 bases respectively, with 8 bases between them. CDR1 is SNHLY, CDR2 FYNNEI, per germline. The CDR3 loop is CASKAEYGYTF. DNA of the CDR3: TGTGCCAGCAAGGCGGAGTATGGCTACACCTTC.

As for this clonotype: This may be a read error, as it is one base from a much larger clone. The CDR3 bases are TGTGCCAGCAGTTACTCGGACCTTAATAAGCAGTACTTC. Amino acid sequence: CASSYSDLNKQYF. The rearrangement links TRBV6-6 to TRBJ2-7; D is unresolved. The CDR3 covers 13 residues. Germline CDR1 is MNHNY and CDR2 is SVGAGI (reference sequence). V was cut by 0 bases and J by 8 bases, with 11 bases left in between.

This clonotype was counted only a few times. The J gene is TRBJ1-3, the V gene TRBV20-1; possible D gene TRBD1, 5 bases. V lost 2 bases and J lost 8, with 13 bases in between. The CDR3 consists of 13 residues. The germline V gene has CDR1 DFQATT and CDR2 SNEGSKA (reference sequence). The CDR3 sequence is CSARYQGRDTIYF. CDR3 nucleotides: TGCAGTGCTAGATACCAGGGTAGAGACACCATATATTTT.

Here the CDR3 reads CATSSWGGGTEAFF. The CDR3 DNA is TGTGCCACCAGTAGCTGGGGGGGAGGCACTGAAGCTTTCTTT. V and J are TRBV19 and TRBJ1-1; D possibly corresponds to TRBD1 (5 bases). V lost 10 bases and J lost 4, with 19 bases in between. Germline V CDR1 and CDR2: LNHDA, SQIVND (reference sequence). This CDR3 region has 14 residues.

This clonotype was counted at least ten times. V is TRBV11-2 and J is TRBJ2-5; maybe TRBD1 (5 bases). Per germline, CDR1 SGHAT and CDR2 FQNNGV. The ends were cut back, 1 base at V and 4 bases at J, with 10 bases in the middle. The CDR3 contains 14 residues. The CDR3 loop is CASSLGGQGETQYF. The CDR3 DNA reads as TGTGCCAGCAGCTTAGGCGGACAAGGAGAGACCCAGTACTTC.

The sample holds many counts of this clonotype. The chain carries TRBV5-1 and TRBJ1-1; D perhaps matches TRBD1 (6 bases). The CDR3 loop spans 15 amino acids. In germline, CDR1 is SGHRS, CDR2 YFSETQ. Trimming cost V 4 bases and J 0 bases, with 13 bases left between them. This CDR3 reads CASSVGGALNTEAFF. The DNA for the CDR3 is TGCGCCAGCAGCGTTGGGGGGGCACTGAACACTGAAGCTTTCTTT.

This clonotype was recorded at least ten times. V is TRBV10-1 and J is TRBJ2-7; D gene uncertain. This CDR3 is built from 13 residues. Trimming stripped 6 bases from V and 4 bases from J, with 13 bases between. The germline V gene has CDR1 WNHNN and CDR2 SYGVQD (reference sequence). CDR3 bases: TGCGCCAGCAGCGATTACACCGGATACGAGCAGTACTTC. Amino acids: CASSDYTGYEQYF.

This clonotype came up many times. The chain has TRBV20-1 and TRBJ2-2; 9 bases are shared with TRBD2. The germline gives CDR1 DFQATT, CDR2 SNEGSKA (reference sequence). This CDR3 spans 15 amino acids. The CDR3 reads CRLPGLAENTGELFF. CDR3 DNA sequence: TGCAGGTTACCGGGACTAGCAGAGAACACCGGGGAGCTGTTTTTT.

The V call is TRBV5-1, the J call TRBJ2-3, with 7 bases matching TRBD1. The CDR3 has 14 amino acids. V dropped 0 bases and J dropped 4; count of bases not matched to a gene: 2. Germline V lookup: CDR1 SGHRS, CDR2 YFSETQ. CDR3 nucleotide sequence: TGCGCCAGCAGCTTGGGACAGGGTGCAGATACGCAGTATTTT. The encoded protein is CASSLGQGADTQYF.

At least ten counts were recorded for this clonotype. In DNA form, the CDR3 reads TGTGCCAGCAGCCGGACTAGCGGGGGGCCCTACGAGCAGTACTTC. Residues: CASSRTSGGPYEQYF. The genes are TRBV11-2 and TRBJ2-7, with 14 bases identical to TRBD2. This CDR3 has 15 amino acids. V gave up 5 bases and J gave up 2 bases; unmatched junction bases: 2. The germline V gene has CDR1 SGHAT and CDR2 FQNNGV.

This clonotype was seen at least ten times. The CDR3 sequence is CASSIGGSPEAFF. The CDR3 DNA sequence: TGTGCCAGTAGTATCGGGGGGAGCCCTGAAGCTTTCTTT. V usage is TRBV19 and J usage is TRBJ1-1, with D possibly being TRBD1 (5 bases). V lost 3 bases and J 6 bases, leaving 11 bases between the germline ends. In germline, CDR1 is LNHDA, CDR2 SQIVND (reference sequence). This CDR3 spans 13 amino acids.

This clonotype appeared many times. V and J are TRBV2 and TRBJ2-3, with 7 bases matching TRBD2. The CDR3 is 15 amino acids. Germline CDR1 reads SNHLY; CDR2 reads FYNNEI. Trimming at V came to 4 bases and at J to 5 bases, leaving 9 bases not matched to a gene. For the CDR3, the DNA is TGTGCCAGCAGTGTAGGGCGGGGGAGTTTAGATACGCAGTATTTT. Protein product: CASSVGRGSLDTQYF.

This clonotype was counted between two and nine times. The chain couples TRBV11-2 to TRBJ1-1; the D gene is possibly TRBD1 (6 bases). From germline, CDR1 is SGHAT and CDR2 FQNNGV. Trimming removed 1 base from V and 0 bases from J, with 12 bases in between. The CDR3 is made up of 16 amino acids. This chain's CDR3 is CASSLGSTGVNTEAFF. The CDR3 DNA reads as TGTGCCAGCAGCTTAGGCTCGACAGGCGTGAACACTGAAGCTTTCTTT.

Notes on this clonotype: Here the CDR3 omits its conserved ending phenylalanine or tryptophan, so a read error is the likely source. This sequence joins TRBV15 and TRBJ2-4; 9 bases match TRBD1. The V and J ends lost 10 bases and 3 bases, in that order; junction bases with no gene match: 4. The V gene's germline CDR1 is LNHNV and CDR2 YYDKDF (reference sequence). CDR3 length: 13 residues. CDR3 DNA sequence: TGTGCCAGTTCGGGACAGGGCAAAAACATTCAGTACGTC. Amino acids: CASSGQGKNIQYV.

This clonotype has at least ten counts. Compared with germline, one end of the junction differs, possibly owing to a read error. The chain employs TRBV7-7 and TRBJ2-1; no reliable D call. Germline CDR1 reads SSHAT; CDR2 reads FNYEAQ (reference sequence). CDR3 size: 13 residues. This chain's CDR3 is CASSPLISGEQFF. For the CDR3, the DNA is TGTGCTAGCAGCCCCCTTATCTCGGGTGAGCAGTTCTTC.

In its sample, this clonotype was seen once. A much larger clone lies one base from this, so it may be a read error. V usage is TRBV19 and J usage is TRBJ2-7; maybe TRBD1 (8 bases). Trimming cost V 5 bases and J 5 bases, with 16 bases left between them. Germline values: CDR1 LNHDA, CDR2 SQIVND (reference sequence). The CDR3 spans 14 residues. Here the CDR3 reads CASSQQGGDHEQYF. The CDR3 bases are TGTGCCAGTAGTCAACAGGGGGGGGACCACGAGCAGTACTTC.

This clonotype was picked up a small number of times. The CDR3 bases are TGCGCCAGCAGCTTGGAGGGACAGGGGGCGAAGGAGACCCAGTACTTC. It specifies CASSLEGQGAKETQYF. V and J are TRBV5-1 and TRBJ2-5; 12 nucleotides line up with TRBD1. V lost 0 bases to trimming and J lost 5 bases; unmatched junction nucleotides: 5. Germline assignment: CDR1 SGHRS and CDR2 YFSETQ. This CDR3 region has 16 residues.

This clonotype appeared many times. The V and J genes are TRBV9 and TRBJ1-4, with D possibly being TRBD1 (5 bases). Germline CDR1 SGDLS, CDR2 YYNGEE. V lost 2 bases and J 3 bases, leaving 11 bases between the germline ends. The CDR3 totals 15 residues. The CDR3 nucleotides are TGTGCCAGCAGCGTTGGCCAGGGCTCTAATGAAAAACTGTTTTTT. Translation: CASSVGQGSNEKLFF.

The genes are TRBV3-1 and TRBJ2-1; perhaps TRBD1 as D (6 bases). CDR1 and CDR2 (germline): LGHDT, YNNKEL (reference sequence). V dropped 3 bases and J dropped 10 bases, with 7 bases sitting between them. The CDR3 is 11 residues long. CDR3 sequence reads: CASSHRGEQFF. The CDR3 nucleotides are TGTGCCAGCAGCCACAGGGGCGAGCAGTTCTTC.